The rows below give T cell receptor beta chains drawn from one sample of a study of blood T cells in healthy people across ages. Using its own MiXCR run on the 5' RACE reads, TCRdb lists one record per CDR3 protein. There are about 730,000 distinct CDR3 sequences in the sample; 40% to 45% occur only once, and 20% to 25% lies in the top ten. Sequenced material: blood. All receptors derive from an older woman in good health. Each CDR3 is given with its conserved first and last residue.

CDR3 | V
CASSSGQGYNSPLHF | TRBV28
CSARADRGLTQPQHF | TRBV20-1
CSASAQFYNEQFF | TRBV20-1
CSARVDRGSYEQYF | TRBV20-1
CASTAGNYGYTF | TRBV6-1
CAWSVPAGETQYF | TRBV30
CASSYSDVAGNILETQYF | TRBV6-2/TRBV6-3
CSASSGTQNYEQYF | TRBV20-1
CASSESVRAVYGYTF | TRBV6-4
CASSPGTSGAYNEQFF | TRBV7-8
CASSVSGAMNTEAFF | TRBV2
CSALDGEQYF | TRBV20-1
CASSHGTVKETQYF | TRBV3-1
CSASGLAGDNFYNEQFF | TRBV20-1
CSGAGQGHGGYTF | TRBV20-1
CASSGTSGREETQYF | TRBV19
CSATSGGNSNQPQHF | TRBV20-1
CSAHRGEGQPQHF | TRBV20-1
CATSEGTGAFNEQYF | TRBV24-1
CASNRGGAYNEQFF | TRBV21-1
CGATTGGNEQFF | TRBV20-1
CSARVRQGAGEQYF | TRBV20-1
CASSPNGANSPLHF | TRBV2
CASSLPSGSSTDTQYF | TRBV7-9
CASNPGFLRGRDEQYF | TRBV5-1